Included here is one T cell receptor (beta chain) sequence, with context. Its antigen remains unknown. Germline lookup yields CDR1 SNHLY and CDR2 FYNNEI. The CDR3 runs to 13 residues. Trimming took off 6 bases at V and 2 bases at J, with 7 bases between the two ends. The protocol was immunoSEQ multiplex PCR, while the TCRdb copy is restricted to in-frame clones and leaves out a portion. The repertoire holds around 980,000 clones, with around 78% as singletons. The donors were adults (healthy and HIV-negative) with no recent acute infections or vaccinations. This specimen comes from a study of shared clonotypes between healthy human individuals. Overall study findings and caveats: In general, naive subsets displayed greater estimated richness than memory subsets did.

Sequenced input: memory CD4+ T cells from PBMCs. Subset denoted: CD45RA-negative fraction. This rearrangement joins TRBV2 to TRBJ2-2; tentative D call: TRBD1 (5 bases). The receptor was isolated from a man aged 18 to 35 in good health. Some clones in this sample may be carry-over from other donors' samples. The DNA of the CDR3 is TGTGCCAGCAGGACAGACAACACCGGGGAGCTGTTTTTT. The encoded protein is CASRTDNTGELFF.